The TCR beta chain described here comes from a study of Graves' ophthalmopathy and Graves' hyperthyroidism. For repertoire sequencing, the TCR beta CDR3 regions were amplified from RNA transcripts. First-round RT-PCR with HTBI primers preceded a second-round multiplex PCR. TCRdb re-called the multiplex PCR reads with MiXCR, one entry per CDR3 protein. The profile shows around 520,000 distinct CDR3 sequences, approximately 35% of them singletons. The CDR3 consists of 12 residues. Looked up from germline, CDR1 is SQVTM and CDR2 is ANQGSEA. Unmatched junction bases numbered 4, after V lost 4 bases and J lost 6 bases.

The TCR was taken from an adult man with Graves' hyperthyroidism. V gene TRBV29-1 combines with J gene TRBJ1-1; TRBD1 agrees at 8 bases. The specimen sequenced was peripheral blood or thyroid tissue (not recorded which). DNA for the CDR3: TGCAGCGTTGGGACAGGGAGGGCTGAAGCTTTCTTT. Translating gives CSVGTGRAEAFF.